The T cell receptor (beta chain) under discussion was sequenced for a study of control samples from healthy donors and cancer patients (dated by TCRdb to between 2020 and 2021). The library was prepared using the immunoSEQ multiplex PCR assay. The immuneACCESS repertoire file appears here via TCRdb, limited to in-frame rearrangements. These files lack a portion of the clones; in checked studies, under half of the deficit traces to unresolved V genes, and the cause of the others is not known. This sample comprises about 59,000 clones, 92% of them detected only once. Clones ranked in the top ten supply about 1.7% of the sample. About this clone itself: Its antigen is not yet known. Base qualities were left out, and no much larger clone turns up one base away.

Trimming costs V 4 bases and J 4 bases, and their ends lie 13 bases apart. The cysteine opens and the phenylalanine closes a CDR3 of 14 amino acids. The retained sequence is limited to the CDR3, 42 bases, with the frame set at the first base. CDR1 and CDR2, per the germline V gene, are SGHTA and FQGNSA. The sequence was collected from a man aged 40-55 years with colorectal cancer. The rearranged segments are TRBV7-2 and TRBJ1-1, with a weak D call of TRBD1 (5 bases match). The specimen sequenced was PBMCs. The CDR3 region: CASSSPSGRTEAFF. The bases read TGTGCCAGCAGCTCTCCTTCAGGGCGCACTGAAGCTTTCTTT.